This T cell receptor beta chain was sequenced for a study of cytomegalovirus exposure and HLA in healthy donors. Study-wide results and limits: Three CMV-associated chains proved CMV antigen-specific in vitro. The tendency of first-cohort TCR clusters to co-occur in the 90 to 150 validation repertoires was the finding of a later analysis. TCR beta chains numbering some 160 were designated cytomegalovirus-associated.

The protocol was immunoSEQ multiplex PCR, while the TCRdb copy is restricted to in-frame clones and leaves out a portion. The sample yields roughly 130,000 clones, about nine tenths seen once. A roughly 120-subject validation cohort, separate from the roughly 680-subject first cohort, supplied the donors. Germline-derived CDR1 and CDR2 are SNHLY and FYNNEI. Trimming cost V 6 bases and J 2 bases; bases outside gene matches: 10. This CDR3 contains 15 residues. Worth noting for this clone: The antigen is undetermined.

The V call is TRBV2, the J call TRBJ2-7; 7 nucleotides line up with TRBD1. The origin of this receptor is a man aged 30 to 45 in good health and CMV-seronegative. Material for sequencing was PBMCs. DNA of the CDR3: TGTGCCAGCAGCGTAAGGGGGCAGGTGGCCTACGAGCAGTACTTC. It specifies CASSVRGQVAYEQYF.